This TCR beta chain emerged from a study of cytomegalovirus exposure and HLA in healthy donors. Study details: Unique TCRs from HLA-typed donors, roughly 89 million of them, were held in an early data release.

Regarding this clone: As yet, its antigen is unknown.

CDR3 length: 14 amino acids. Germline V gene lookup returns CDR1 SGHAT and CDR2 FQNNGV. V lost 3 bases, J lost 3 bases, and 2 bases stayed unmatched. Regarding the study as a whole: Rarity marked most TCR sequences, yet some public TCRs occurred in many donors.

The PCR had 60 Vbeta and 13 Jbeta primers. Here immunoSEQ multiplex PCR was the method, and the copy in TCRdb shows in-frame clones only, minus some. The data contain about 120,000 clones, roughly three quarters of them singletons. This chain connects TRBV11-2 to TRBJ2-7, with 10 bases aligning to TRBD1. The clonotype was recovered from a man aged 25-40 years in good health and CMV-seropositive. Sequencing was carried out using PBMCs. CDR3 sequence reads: CASSFDRGHYEQYF. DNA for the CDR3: TGTGCCAGCAGCTTTGACAGGGGGCACTACGAGCAGTACTTC.